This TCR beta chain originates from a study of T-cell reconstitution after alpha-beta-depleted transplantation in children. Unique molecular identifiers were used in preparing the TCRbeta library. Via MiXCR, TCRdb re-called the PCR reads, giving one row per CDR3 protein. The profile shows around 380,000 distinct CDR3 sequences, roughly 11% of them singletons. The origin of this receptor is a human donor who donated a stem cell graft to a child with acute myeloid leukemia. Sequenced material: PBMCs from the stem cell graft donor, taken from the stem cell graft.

In nucleotides, the CDR3 is TGCAGTGCTAGTAAATCCGGGACGGGGGACACAGATACGCAGTATTTT. This gives the protein CSASKSGTGDTDTQYF. J is TRBJ2-3 and V is TRBV20-1; tentatively, D is TRBD2 (6 bases). The CDR3 is made up of 16 amino acids. V was pared by 3 bases and J by 2 bases, with 18 bases between. Germline CDR1 is DFQATT and CDR2 is SNEGSKA (reference sequence).